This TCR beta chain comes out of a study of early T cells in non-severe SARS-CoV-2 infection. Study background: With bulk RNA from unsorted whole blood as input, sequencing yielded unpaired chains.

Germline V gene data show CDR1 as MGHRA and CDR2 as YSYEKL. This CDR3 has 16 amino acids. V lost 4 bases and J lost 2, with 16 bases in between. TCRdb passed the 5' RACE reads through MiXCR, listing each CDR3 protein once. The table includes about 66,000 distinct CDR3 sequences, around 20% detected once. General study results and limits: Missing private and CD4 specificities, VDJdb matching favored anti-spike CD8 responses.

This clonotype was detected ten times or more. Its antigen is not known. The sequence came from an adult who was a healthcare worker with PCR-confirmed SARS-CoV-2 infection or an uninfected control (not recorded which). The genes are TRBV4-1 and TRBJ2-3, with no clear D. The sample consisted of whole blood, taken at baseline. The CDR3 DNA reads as TGCGCCAGCAGCCCCCTTGGAGTACTCCTCACAGATACGCAGTATTTT. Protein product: CASSPLGVLLTDTQYF.